The rows below give T cell receptor beta chains drawn from one sample of a study of metastatic and nonmetastatic thyroid tumors. TCRdb reprocessed the PCR reads using MiXCR. In the table there are roughly 75,000 clones, under 15% of which are singletons. Sequences were obtained from tumor tissue. Receptors were obtained from a female donor with papillary thyroid cancer or a benign thyroid nodule (not recorded which). Some clones in this sample may be carry-over from other donors' samples. Both conserved end residues are part of each CDR3. The order of the fields is J gene, D gene, V gene, clone size, CDR3 protein, CDR3 DNA. The D gene is left open where the match is weak. Not every row has a clone size; where given, it reads once, few, many or a size class.

TRBJ2-2 | TRBD1 | TRBV6-1 | many | CASSTGQGAGELFF | TGTGCCAGCAGCACGGGACAGGGCGCCGGGGAGCTGTTTTTT
TRBJ2-7 | TRBD1 | TRBV6-1 | many | CASNLDRALYEQYF | TGTGCCAGCAACCTGGACAGGGCCCTCTACGAGCAGTACTTC
TRBJ2-5 | TRBD1 | TRBV3-1 | - | CASSQGQGAAETQYF | TGTGCCAGCAGCCAAGGACAGGGGGCAGCGGAGACCCAGTACTTC
TRBJ2-1 | - | TRBV7-2 | many | CASSLALQGGPEQFF | TGTGCCAGCAGCTTAGCCCTACAGGGGGGGCCTGAGCAGTTCTTC
TRBJ2-2 | - | TRBV20-1 | many | CSAPKGGGTGELFF | TGCAGTGCGCCAAAGGGGGGGGGCACCGGGGAGCTGTTTTTT
TRBJ1-1 | TRBD1 | TRBV12-3/TRBV12-4 | many | CASRLTGHAFF | TGTGCCAGCAGGCTGACAGGGCACGCTTTCTTT
TRBJ1-4 | - | TRBV5-5 | many | CASSRESRWNEKLFF | TGTGCCAGCAGCCGGGAGAGCAGGTGGAATGAAAAACTGTTTTTT
TRBJ2-1 | - | TRBV11-3 | - | CASSPTWTLEQFF | TGTGCCAGCAGCCCGACCTGGACATTGGAGCAGTTCTTC
TRBJ1-5 | - | TRBV6-2/TRBV6-3 | many | CAGKEPDGYNQPQHF | TGTGCCGGCAAAGAACCGGACGGATACAATCAGCCCCAGCATTTT
TRBJ1-4 | - | TRBV12-3/TRBV12-4 | many | CASSLAGVGKLFF | TGTGCCAGCAGTTTAGCAGGGGTGGGAAAACTGTTTTTT
TRBJ2-7 | - | TRBV3-1 | few | CASSQERRNSYEQYF | TGTGCCAGCAGCCAGGAGCGGAGAAACTCCTACGAGCAGTACTTC
TRBJ2-1 | - | TRBV20-1 | - | CSASKSSADNEQFF | TGCAGTGCTAGCAAATCTAGCGCCGACAATGAGCAGTTCTTC
TRBJ2-7 | - | TRBV19 | many | CASSITRGHYEQYF | TGTGCCAGTAGTATCACCCGGGGGCACTACGAGCAGTACTTC
TRBJ2-3 | - | TRBV12-3/TRBV12-4 | many | CASSSYKGGATDTQYF | TGTGCCAGCAGCTCATACAAAGGCGGTGCGACAGATACGCAGTATTTT
TRBJ1-2 | - | TRBV13 | few | CASSLGSGTVGDGYTF | TGTGCCAGCAGCTTAGGGTCCGGGACGGTTGGGGATGGCTACACCTTC
TRBJ1-1 | TRBD1 | TRBV5-1 | few | CASSTTYSGQGARTEAFF | TGCGCCAGCAGTACTACCTATTCGGGACAGGGGGCGAGAACTGAAGCTTTCTTT
TRBJ2-2 | - | TRBV4-1 | many | CASSQPLGGELFF | TGCGCCAGCAGCCAACCACTAGGTGGGGAGCTGTTTTTT
TRBJ2-7 | TRBD1 | TRBV6-1 | many | CASSERARTGITYEQYF | TGTGCCAGCAGTGAAAGAGCAAGGACAGGTATAACCTACGAGCAGTACTTC
TRBJ2-1 | TRBD2 | TRBV20-1 | many | CSARRLAGVYEQFF | TGCAGTGCTAGGAGACTAGCGGGAGTATACGAGCAGTTCTTC
TRBJ2-1 | - | TRBV5-1 | many | CASSLAQINEQFF | TGCGCCAGCAGCTTGGCTCAGATCAATGAGCAGTTCTTC
TRBJ1-1 | - | TRBV18 | many | CASSPAANTEAFF | TGTGCCAGCTCACCCGCAGCTAACACTGAAGCTTTCTTT
TRBJ2-1 | TRBD1 | TRBV3-1 | - | CASSSRGRGSYNEQFF | TGTGCCAGCAGCTCGAGGGGGCGAGGCTCCTACAATGAGCAGTTCTTC
TRBJ2-1 | TRBD1 | TRBV9 | - | CASSSGKGANYNEQFF | TGTGCCAGCAGCTCGGGAAAGGGGGCGAACTACAATGAGCAGTTCTTC
TRBJ1-1 | - | TRBV11-3 | many | CASSLFWDKNTEAFF | TGTGCCAGCAGCTTATTCTGGGACAAAAACACTGAAGCTTTCTTT
TRBJ2-3 | - | TRBV7-8 | - | CASSLGSRTDTQYF | TGTGCCAGCAGCTTAGGGAGCCGCACAGATACGCAGTATTTT
TRBJ2-7 | TRBD1 | TRBV11-2 | many | CASSFRGGQGLYEQYF | TGTGCCAGCAGCTTTAGGGGAGGACAGGGGCTTTACGAGCAGTACTTC
TRBJ2-1 | TRBD2 | TRBV18 | few | CASSAGTSGYNEQFF | TGTGCCAGCTCGGCCGGGACTAGCGGGTACAATGAGCAGTTCTTC
TRBJ2-6 | - | TRBV30 | many | CGGGAGANVLTF | TGTGGGGGGGGCGCTGGGGCCAACGTCCTGACTTTC
TRBJ1-6 | TRBD1 | TRBV6-2/TRBV6-3 | once | CASSTTGAGSPLHF | TGTGCCAGTAGTACCACAGGGGCGGGTTCACCACTCCACTTT
TRBJ2-1 | TRBD2 | TRBV9 | few | CASSETSGRNNEQFF | TGTGCCAGCAGCGAGACTAGCGGGAGGAACAATGAGCAGTTCTTC
TRBJ2-7 | - | TRBV7-2 | - | CASSLTDTYEQYF | TGTGCCAGCAGCTTAACAGATACCTACGAGCAGTACTTC
TRBJ2-1 | - | TRBV7-3 | many | CASSLGSGTYNEQFF | TGTGCCAGCAGCTTGGGATCGGGAACCTACAATGAGCAGTTCTTC
TRBJ2-7 | - | TRBV11-3 | many | CASGGESGEQYF | TGTGCCAGCGGAGGGGAAAGCGGCGAGCAGTACTTC
TRBJ2-1 | - | TRBV6-1 | many | CASSDRLPPGEQFF | TGTGCCAGCAGTGACAGACTCCCTCCGGGGGAGCAGTTCTTC
TRBJ1-1 | - | TRBV10-3 | - | CAISVRENTEAFF | TGTGCCATCAGTGTACGAGAGAACACTGAAGCTTTCTTT
TRBJ1-1 | - | TRBV5-1 | many | CASTGGWVNTEAFF | TGCGCCAGCACCGGGGGTTGGGTGAACACTGAAGCTTTCTTT
TRBJ1-2 | TRBD1 | TRBV5-1 | many | CASSPDRGLIGYTF | TGCGCCAGCAGCCCGGACAGGGGGCTGATTGGCTACACCTTC
TRBJ2-5 | - | TRBV30 | - | CASADSAETQYF | TGTGCCTCGGCGGACAGTGCAGAGACCCAGTACTTC
TRBJ2-1 | - | TRBV6-5 | many | CASSYSGWNMDNEQFF | TGTGCCAGCAGTTACTCGGGCTGGAATATGGACAATGAGCAGTTCTTC
TRBJ1-1 | TRBD1 | TRBV10-1 | many | CASSPDREFSNTEAFF | TGCGCCAGCAGCCCGGACAGGGAGTTTTCGAACACTGAAGCTTTCTTT
TRBJ2-1 | TRBD2 | TRBV20-1 | many | CSARDGGPSGSSYNEQFF | TGCAGTGCTAGAGATGGAGGGCCGAGCGGGAGCTCCTACAATGAGCAGTTCTTC
TRBJ2-3 | - | TRBV30 | many | CAWMADKKTQYF | TGTGCCTGGATGGCCGACAAGAAGACGCAGTATTTT
TRBJ1-1 | - | TRBV5-1 | many | CASSLSAANTEAFF | TGCGCCAGCAGCTTGTCTGCAGCGAACACTGAAGCTTTCTTT
TRBJ2-7 | - | TRBV20-1 | many | CSATPSYEQYF | TGCAGTGCAACCCCCTCCTACGAGCAGTACTTC
TRBJ1-1 | TRBD1 | TRBV5-1 | many | CASSFRGTGYNTEAFF | TGCGCCAGCAGCTTTCGCGGGACAGGATACAACACTGAAGCTTTCTTT
TRBJ2-5 | TRBD1 | TRBV28 | many | CASNPTGGKETQYF | TGTGCCAGCAACCCGACAGGGGGAAAAGAGACCCAGTACTTC
TRBJ2-5 | TRBD1 | TRBV7-9 | many | CASSLGQGKTQYF | TGTGCCAGCAGCCTGGGACAGGGGAAGACCCAGTACTTC
TRBJ1-1 | - | TRBV24-1 | many | CATGGGNTEAFF | TGTGCCACCGGTGGAGGGAACACTGAAGCTTTCTTT
TRBJ2-7 | - | TRBV10-3 | many | CAISPNREYEQYF | TGTGCCATCAGTCCGAACAGGGAGTACGAGCAGTACTTC